The present TCR beta chain was sequenced within a study of cytomegalovirus exposure and HLA in healthy donors. Both 60 Vbeta primers and 13 Jbeta primers went into the PCR. Clones were sequenced by immunoSEQ multiplex PCR, and TCRdb holds only the in-frame ones, with some missing. This repertoire shows 120,000 or so clones, 70% to 85% found once; its top ten account for over 2.5%. Per germline, CDR1 LNHDA and CDR2 SQIVND (reference sequence). V lost 4 bases to trimming and J lost 6 bases; unmatched junction nucleotides: 2. The CDR3 is 12 residues long. The chain uses TRBV19 and TRBJ2-7; 8 nucleotides line up with TRBD1. Material for sequencing was PBMCs. The TCR originated in a woman aged 45-65 years in good health and CMV-seronegative. CDR3 nucleotide sequence: TGTGCCAGTAGTACTACAGGGGGCGAGCAGTACTTC. It yields the protein CASSTTGGEQYF.